This T cell receptor beta chain was sequenced during a study of blood T cell repertoires in COVID-19. Study-wide background: The United States, Italy and Spain supplied acute and convalescent COVID-19 samples.

This CDR3 comprises 11 residues. Germline-derived CDR1 and CDR2 are KGHSH and LQKENI. With 5 bases removed from V and 9 bases from J, the gap between germline ends came to 8 bases. In the original processing: For nucleated cells, counts were estimated from reference gene primer amplification. The table came from immunoSEQ multiplex PCR; TCRdb's copy has only in-frame clones and leaves some out. From that table come the V and J calls and clone size; the DNA was used to work out D and trimming. The sample carries approximately 82,000 clones, roughly 86% recorded once. The TCR sequence derives from a man aged 45-60 years with active or convalescent COVID-19. The sequenced sample consisted of peripheral blood. The genes are TRBV18 and TRBJ2-1; perhaps TRBD2 as D (5 bases). The chain's CDR3 is CASSREGEQFF. As DNA, the CDR3 is TGTGCCAGCTCAAGAGAGGGTGAGCAGTTCTTC.